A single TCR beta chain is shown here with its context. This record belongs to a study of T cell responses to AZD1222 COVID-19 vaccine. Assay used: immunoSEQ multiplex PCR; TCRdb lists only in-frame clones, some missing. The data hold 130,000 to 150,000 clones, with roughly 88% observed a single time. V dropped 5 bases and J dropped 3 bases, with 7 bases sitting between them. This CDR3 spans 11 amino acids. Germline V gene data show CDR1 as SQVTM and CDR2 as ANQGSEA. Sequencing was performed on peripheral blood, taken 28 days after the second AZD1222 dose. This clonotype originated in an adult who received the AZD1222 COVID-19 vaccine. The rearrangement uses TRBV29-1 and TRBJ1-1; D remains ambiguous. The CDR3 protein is CSVHTYTEAFF. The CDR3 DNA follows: TGCAGCGTTCATACCTACACTGAAGCTTTCTTT.